The next 5 T cell receptor beta chains were all read from a single sample in a study of Ad26.COV2.S vaccination and SARS-CoV-2 variants. Treatment given: roughly 19 received Ad26.COV2.S at low or high dose, single or two shots; several received placebo; per-sample allocation not given. Sampling occurred on day 63 after the first vaccine or placebo injection. Generated by immunoSEQ multiplex PCR, the TCRdb table keeps only in-frame clones and is missing some. The sample shows roughly 700,000 clones, about 90% of them seen only once. The source was peripheral blood, collected in a trial of Ad26.COV2.S vaccine versus placebo. The receptors here all came from a person between 18 and 59 years old who received the Ad26.COV2.S COVID-19 vaccine or a placebo.

The rearrangement uses TRBV18 and TRBJ2-7, with unresolved D. CDR3 length: 17 amino acids. Trimming cost V 6 bases and J 0 bases, with 21 bases left between them. Germline V gene lookup returns CDR1 KGHSH and CDR2 LQKENI. The CDR3 protein is CASSSVPRFGDSYEQYF. The CDR3 DNA reads TGTGCCAGCTCTTCGGTGCCTCGTTTTGGTGACTCCTACGAGCAGTACTTC. Using reference TRBV18 and TRBJ2-7 for the parts outside the CDR3, the full variable domain is NAGVMQNPRHLVRRRGQEARLRCSPMKGHSHVYWYRQLPEEGLKFMVYLQKENIIDESGMPKERFSAEFPKEGPSILRIQQVVRGDSAAYFCASSSVPRFGDSYEQYFGPGTRLTVT.

The rearrangement joins TRBV30 to TRBJ1-4, with D unresolved. The CDR3 totals 13 residues. V was pared by 6 bases and J by 7 bases, with 15 bases between. CDR1 and CDR2 from the germline V gene are GTSNPN and SVGIG (reference sequence). The CDR3: CACTGPGREKLFF. Here the CDR3 DNA reads TGTGCCTGTACCGGCCCGGGCCGTGAAAAACTGTTTTTT.

The chain uses TRBV5-5 and TRBJ2-7, with D possibly matching TRBD2 (7 bases). This CDR3 region has 16 residues. The germline V and J ends were trimmed by 7 bases and 5 bases, with 25 bases remaining between them. CDR1 and CDR2 from the germline V gene are SGHKS and YYEKEE (reference sequence). The CDR3 sequence: CASLPEGGRPVDEQYF. CDR3 coding DNA: TGTGCCAGCCTCCCCGAGGGGGGGCGCCCAGTGGACGAGCAGTACTTC.

The CDR3 DNA sequence: TGTGCCAGCTCACCACGGACAGAGAACACCGGGGAGCTGTTTTTT. Its protein product is CASSPRTENTGELFF. This chain connects TRBV18 to TRBJ2-2; possible D gene TRBD1, 6 bases. Germline V CDR1 and CDR2: KGHSH, LQKENI. The length of the CDR3 is 15 residues. Deletions cut 1 base from V and 1 base from J, with 7 bases between. The full variable domain, in which reference TRBV18 and TRBJ2-2 provide the parts outside the CDR3, is NAGVMQNPRHLVRRRGQEARLRCSPMKGHSHVYWYRQLPEEGLKFMVYLQKENIIDESGMPKERFSAEFPKEGPSILRIQQVVRGDSAAYFCASSPRTENTGELFFGEGSRLTVL.

The chain has TRBV19 and TRBJ1-2, with D tentatively TRBD1 (5 bases). V lost 4 bases and J 4 bases, leaving 10 bases between the germline ends. The CDR3 length is 13 residues. CDR1 and CDR2 from the germline V gene are LNHDA and SQIVND (reference sequence). CDR3 nucleotides: TGTGCCAGTAGTAGGACATCTGTCTATGGCTACACCTTC. Translation gives CASSRTSVYGYTF.